The source of this T cell receptor beta chain is a study of T cell responses to AZD1222 COVID-19 vaccine. Study details: The analysis combined second doses at about 4 or about 12 weeks.

Trimming shortened V by 3 bases and J by 3 bases, and 6 bases separated the two germline ends. CDR3 length: 12 amino acids. About this clone: Its matching antigen is unknown.

Measured with immunoSEQ multiplex PCR; TCRdb has only the in-frame clones, and not every one. Counted here are approximately 80,000 clones, 80% to 90% occurring once; the ten biggest clones make up roughly 29%. Study conclusions and caveats: Most donors were white British and more were female, and clonal diversity was possibly underestimated.

This rearrangement joins TRBV12-3 or TRBV12-4 to TRBJ2-7; D is unclear. This TCR derives from an adult in good health. The specimen comprised peripheral blood, sampled on day 0 of AZD1222 vaccination. The CDR3 nucleotides are TGTGCCAGCAGTTTGTATGTCTACGAGCAGTACTTC. The encoded protein is CASSLYVYEQYF.